This TCR beta chain was found in a study of T-cell reconstitution after alpha-beta-depleted transplantation in children listed by TCRdb under 2016. About the study as a whole: T-cell immune reconstitution after TCRalphabeta/CD19-depleted allogeneic hematopoietic cell transplantation in children was quantitatively tracked in the study by means of TCR repertoire profiling.

Germline trimming amounts to 0 bases on V and 8 bases on J, with 18 as the count of junction bases outside the gene matches. The CDR3 runs 19 amino acids, cysteine and phenylalanine included. Only the CDR3 DNA stays, 57 bases, in frame from base 1. Overall study results and their limits: About two months after transplant, the apparently early recovery of alphabetaT-cell counts reportedly depended on just several hundred clones that had expanded rapidly and came from non-depleted graft cells. Over subsequent months, a decline in hyperexpanded clone frequencies was noted, and after one year, T-cell counts and TCRbeta diversity were mostly ascribed to newly produced T cells. In some patients, high TCRbeta diversity at day 60 was attributed to recipient T cells and intrathymic progenitors that had survived conditioning.

This clonotype was found a few times. Its antigen is currently not known. Base quality data are lacking; no much larger clone is found one base away. The sample's treatment or condition label is to be understood as: allogeneic hematopoietic cell transplantation with graft depleted of TCRalphabeta T cells and CD19 B cells. The children who served as transplant recipients had been given grafts of TCRalphabeta/CD19-depleted allogeneic hematopoietic cells. The library came from PCR. Instrument used: Illumina HiSeq 2500. TCR libraries were prepared with molecular barcoding, using unique molecular identifiers to normalize TCRbeta repertoire quantification. Starting from the raw public reads, TCRdb applied fastp trimming at Q25, assembled clones with MiXCR and retained in-frame beta chains. Rows merge per CDR3 protein into single entries with the most common DNA and genes. Here the sample has 500,000 to 600,000 distinct CDR3 sequences; 25% to 30% occur a single time. The ten top clones hold under 45% of the sample.

The TCR originated in a boy under two years old with Wiskott-Aldrich syndrome, due to receive a stem cell transplant. Specimen: PBMCs, collected before TCRalphabeta/CD19-depleted stem cell transplant. Recombination joined TRBV12-3 or TRBV12-4 with TRBJ1-4; the central 7 bases match TRBD1. DNA sequence: TGTGCCAGCAGTTTAGCTAGGCGGACAGGCACATCCTTCGGGGAAAAACTGTTTTTT. It codes for CASSLARRTGTSFGEKLFF.